This T cell receptor beta chain was sequenced for a study of cytomegalovirus exposure and HLA in healthy donors. Germline V gene lookup returns CDR1 MDHEN and CDR2 SYDVKM. J lost 12 bases, V lost 5 bases, and 19 bases had no gene match. This CDR3 spans 15 amino acids. This clone was observed a single time. The antigen is undetermined. Study outcomes and limitations: Rarity characterized most TCR sequences, yet some public TCRs appeared in many donors.

The repertoire was sequenced with immunoSEQ multiplex PCR; TCRdb's copy has only in-frame clones and lacks some. The table includes roughly 250,000 clones, around 87% detected once. Specimen: PBMCs. V usage is TRBV28 and J usage is TRBJ2-7, with 7 positions matching TRBD1. The receptor was derived from a woman aged 25 to 39 in good health and CMV-seropositive. The DNA for the CDR3 is TGTGCCAGCAGTCTCCCGAAGGGGGCCTCGACAGGACGGTACTTC. Protein sequence: CASSLPKGASTGRYF. The entire variable domain, with the rest obtained from reference TRBV28 and TRBJ2-7, is as follows: DVKVTQSSRYLVKRTGEKVFLECVQDMDHENMFWYRQDPGLGLRLIYFSYDVKMKEKGDIPEGYSVSREKKERFSLILESASTNQTSMYLCASSLPKGASTGRYFGPGTRLTVT.